The 30 T cell receptor beta chains below were found in one sample sequenced in a study of blood T cell repertoires in COVID-19. Clones were sequenced by immunoSEQ multiplex PCR, and TCRdb holds only the in-frame ones, with some missing. This table has around 400,000 clones, more than 70% appearing once. Sequencing was carried out using peripheral blood. These receptor sequences come from a woman aged 55-70 years with COVID-19, enrolled during active disease.

The chain carries TRBV7-3 and TRBJ2-1, with 7 bases matching TRBD2. The CDR3 totals 15 residues. Per germline, CDR1 SGHTA and CDR2 FQGTGA. V lost 2 bases, J lost 4 bases, and 5 bases stayed unmatched. CDR3 in amino acids: CASSLFTGGYNEQFF. DNA of the CDR3: TGTGCCAGCAGCTTATTTACGGGGGGATACAATGAGCAGTTCTTC.

This clone turned up a few times. The J gene is TRBJ2-3, the V gene TRBV19, with 8 bases identical to TRBD2. CDR1 and CDR2 (germline): LNHDA, SQIVND (reference sequence). This CDR3 has 14 residues. The trim removed 6 bases at V and 4 bases at J, leaving 6 bases unmatched. In nucleotides, the CDR3 is TGTGCCAGTAGGCGGGGGGCCTTCCCAGATACGCAGTATTTT. It is translated as CASRRGAFPDTQYF.

This sequence joins TRBV2 and TRBJ2-1, with 9 bases fitting TRBD1. This CDR3 has 15 residues. Germline lookup yields CDR1 SNHLY and CDR2 FYNNEI. The J segment lost 9 bases and the V segment lost 4 bases, leaving 10 bases of the junction unmatched. The CDR3 DNA reads TGTGCCAGCAGTGCGGGACAGGGTAGGATGGGTGAGCAGTTCTTC. Residues: CASSAGQGRMGEQFF.

The chain is built from TRBV11-3 and TRBJ2-7, with D possibly TRBD2 on 6 matching bases. Germline V gene sequence: CDR1 SGHNT, CDR2 YENEEA. This CDR3 spans 13 amino acids. Trimming cost V 5 bases and J 5 bases, with 13 bases left between them. CDR3 DNA sequence: TGTGCCAGCAGCCAGACCCGGAGGGACGAGCAGTACTTC. It translates to CASSQTRRDEQYF.

The chain combines TRBV5-5 with TRBJ2-7, with D tentatively TRBD2 (5 bases). Germline-derived CDR1 and CDR2 are SGHKS and YYEKEE (reference sequence). The CDR3 totals 17 residues. V shed 0 bases and J shed 0 bases, with 16 bases lying between them. As DNA, the CDR3 is TGTGCCAGCAGCTTGGCCCGGGGAGTTCTCAGCTCCTACGAGCAGTACTTC. Amino acids: CASSLARGVLSSYEQYF.

The CDR3 sequence: CASSQDRQGSTEAFF. The CDR3 coding sequence is TGTGCCAGCAGCCAAGATCGACAGGGCTCCACTGAAGCTTTCTTT. The genes are TRBV3-1 (or the pseudogene TRBV3-2) and TRBJ1-1; 7 bases are a match to TRBD1. Germline V gives CDR1 LGHDT, CDR2 YNNKEL (reference sequence). Unmatched junction bases numbered 5, after V lost 0 bases and J lost 4 bases. This CDR3 is built from 15 residues.

A note on this clone: Other DNA sequences in the same sample also yield this CDR3. This sequence joins TRBV5-1 and TRBJ1-1; a possible D gene is TRBD1 (6 bases). CDR3 size: 12 residues. Trimming shortened V by 0 bases and J by 7 bases, and 7 bases separated the two germline ends. Germline CDR1 is SGHRS and CDR2 is YFSETQ. CDR3 amino acids: CASSLGDNEAFF. CDR3 coding DNA: TGCGCCAGCAGCTTGGGGGACAATGAAGCTTTCTTT.

The rearrangement joins TRBV19 to TRBJ2-4, with TRBD1 matching over 10 bases. CDR1 is LNHDA, CDR2 SQIVND, per germline (reference sequence). The CDR3 runs 14 residues. J lost 15 bases, V lost 4 bases, and 12 bases had no gene match. The CDR3: CASSRDRGVIPGYF. The CDR3 region has the DNA TGTGCCAGTAGTAGGGACAGGGGCGTCATCCCAGGGTACTTC.

V usage is TRBV3-1 (or the pseudogene TRBV3-2) and J usage is TRBJ1-6, with D maybe TRBD1 (6 bases). CDR1 and CDR2 from the germline V gene are LGHDT and YNNKEL (reference sequence). V lost 5 bases and J lost 9, with 8 bases in between. This CDR3 has 12 amino acids. The CDR3 region is CASSNRVSPLHF. The CDR3 DNA is TGTGCCAGCAGCAACAGGGTTTCACCCCTCCACTTT.

The V gene is TRBV2, the J gene TRBJ2-4; 9 bases align to TRBD1. In germline, CDR1 is SNHLY, CDR2 FYNNEI. J lost 1 base, V lost 6 bases, and 1 base had no gene match. This CDR3 is built from 14 residues. The CDR3 DNA is TGTGCCAGCAGGGGGACAGGGGCCAAAAACATTCAGTACTTC. Translating gives CASRGTGAKNIQYF.

This chain uses TRBV6-5 with TRBJ2-3; possible D gene TRBD2, 5 bases. Per germline, CDR1 MNHEY and CDR2 SVGAGI. Trimming took 6 bases from V and 4 from J, leaving 14 bases between them. CDR3 length: 14 residues. The CDR3 region is CASRIRGRSDTQYF. In DNA, the CDR3 is TGTGCCAGCAGGATACGGGGTAGGTCAGATACGCAGTATTTT.

This chain joins TRBV2 and TRBJ1-4; 7 bases are shared with TRBD1. V gave up 6 bases and J gave up 4 bases; unmatched junction bases: 8. This CDR3 is 15 amino acids long. The germline CDR1 and CDR2 sequences are SNHLY and FYNNEI. The DNA for the CDR3 is TGTGCCAGCAGCGTAACAGGGGTGATTAATGAAAAACTGTTTTTT. It codes for CASSVTGVINEKLFF.

This chain links TRBV6-1 with TRBJ1-1, with 11 positions matching TRBD1. This CDR3 has 18 residues. J was trimmed by 1 base and V by 2 bases; bases with no gene match: 9. CDR1 MNHNS and CDR2 SASEGT come from the germline V gene. CDR3 in amino acids: CASSEFRDRGSRNTEAFF. The CDR3 bases are TGTGCCAGCAGTGAATTTCGGGACAGGGGGTCGCGGAACACTGAAGCTTTCTTT.

The V and J genes are TRBV3-1 (or the pseudogene TRBV3-2) and TRBJ2-7; a weak D match, TRBD2 (5 bases). Trimming took 1 base from V and 0 from J, leaving 13 bases between them. This CDR3 comprises 16 residues. In germline, CDR1 is LGHDT, CDR2 YNNKEL (reference sequence). DNA of the CDR3: TGTGCCAGCAGCCAAGGGTTACCGGGGTTCTCCTACGAGCAGTACTTC. Protein sequence: CASSQGLPGFSYEQYF.

V gene TRBV5-1 combines with J gene TRBJ1-1; D remains ambiguous. Germline V gene sequence: CDR1 SGHRS, CDR2 YFSETQ. Trimming shortened V by 5 bases and J by 1 base, and 12 bases separated the two germline ends. The CDR3 covers 14 residues. The CDR3 sequence: CASRRLPGNTEAFF. DNA of the CDR3: TGCGCCAGCAGGAGACTCCCTGGGAACACTGAAGCTTTCTTT.

The chain joins TRBV2 to TRBJ1-2; 9 bases line up with TRBD1. Trimming took 5 bases from V and 7 from J; bases not matched to a gene: 8. The CDR3 loop spans 14 amino acids. CDR1 and CDR2 (germline): SNHLY, FYNNEI. CDR3 in DNA: TGTGCCAGCAGTTGGGGACAGGGCTTGACTGGCTACACCTTC. Translating it yields CASSWGQGLTGYTF.

V usage is TRBV27 and J usage is TRBJ1-6; 8 nucleotides agree with TRBD1. There are 15 residues in the CDR3. Germline V CDR1 and CDR2: MNHEY, SMNVEV (reference sequence). Trimming cost V 8 bases and J 8 bases; bases outside gene matches: 11. This chain's CDR3 is CASRRWQGAYSPLHF. In nucleotides, the CDR3 is TGTGCCAGCCGCAGGTGGCAGGGGGCGTATTCACCCCTCCACTTT.

The chain is built from TRBV30 and TRBJ2-1; 10 nucleotides line up with TRBD1. V shed 5 bases, J shed 6 bases, and the junction held 4 bases outside the gene matches. The CDR3 has 13 amino acids. Germline CDR1 is GTSNPN and CDR2 is SVGIG (reference sequence). CDR3 region: CAWGTGASNEQFF. The CDR3 DNA follows: TGTGCCTGGGGGACAGGGGCAAGCAATGAGCAGTTCTTC. The full variable domain, with the rest looked up from reference TRBV30 and TRBJ2-1, is SQTIHQWPATLVQPVGSPLSLECTVEGTSNPNLYWYRQAAGRGLQLLFYSVGIGQISSEVPQNLSASRPQDRQFILSSKKLLLSDSGFYLCAWGTGASNEQFFGPGTRLTVL.

This chain connects TRBV7-7 to TRBJ1-4; the match to TRBD1 covers 10 bases. This CDR3 is 15 amino acids long. In germline, CDR1 is SSHAT, CDR2 FNYEAQ (reference sequence). J gave up 7 bases and V 1 base, and 3 bases lay outside the gene matches. DNA for the CDR3: TGTGCCAGCAGCTTAGGGGGACAGGGGAGTGAAAAACTGTTTTTT. The encoded protein is CASSLGGQGSEKLFF.

The rearrangement joins TRBV29-1 to TRBJ2-6; 8 positions match TRBD1. The CDR3 has 17 residues. Germline-derived CDR1 and CDR2 are SQVTM and ANQGSEA. Losses at the gene ends were 0 bases for V and 4 bases for J; bases not matched to a gene: 8. The chain's CDR3 is CSVEDWTGKAGANVLTF. The CDR3 DNA follows: TGCAGCGTTGAAGACTGGACAGGGAAGGCCGGGGCCAACGTCCTGACTTTC. The full variable domain, rest sourced from reference TRBV29-1 and TRBJ2-6, is SAVISQKPSRDICQRGTSLTIQCQVDSQVTMMFWYRQQPGQSLTLIATANQGSEATYESGFVIDKFPISRPNLTFSTLTVSNMSPEDSSIYLCSVEDWTGKAGANVLTFGAGSRLTVL.

CDR3 DNA sequence: TGTGCCAGCATTAAACTAGCGGGGGGGAGGCACGAGCAGTACTTC. It encodes CASIKLAGGRHEQYF. The rearrangement links TRBV27 to TRBJ2-7; 13 positions agree with TRBD2. The CDR3 spans 15 residues. Germline trimming cut 7 bases from V and 5 bases from J; bases unmatched to any gene: 8. Germline-derived CDR1 and CDR2 are MNHEY and SMNVEV (reference sequence).

J is TRBJ1-2 and V is TRBV5-1; D call uncertain. V lost 0 bases and J 2 bases, leaving 11 bases between the germline ends. The CDR3 runs to 15 residues. The germline gives CDR1 SGHRS, CDR2 YFSETQ. CDR3 region: CASSLALGLNYGYTF. The CDR3 nucleotides are TGCGCCAGCAGCTTGGCCCTCGGGTTAAACTATGGCTACACCTTC.

This clone was counted ten times or more. The chain employs TRBV14 and TRBJ1-1; TRBD1 agrees at 8 bases. Germline CDR1 and CDR2: SGHDN and FVKESK. The J segment lost 0 bases and the V segment lost 7 bases, leaving 10 bases of the junction unmatched. This CDR3 spans 16 amino acids. CDR3 region: CASTNLGQGMNTEAFF. The CDR3 DNA is TGTGCCAGCACAAACCTAGGACAGGGAATGAACACTGAAGCTTTCTTT. The full variable domain, rest sourced from reference TRBV14 and TRBJ1-1, is EAGVTQFPSHSVIEKGQTVTLRCDPISGHDNLYWYRRVMGKEIKFLLHFVKESKQDESGMPNNRFLAERTGGTYSTLKVQPAELEDSGVYFCASTNLGQGMNTEAFFGQGTRLTVV.

In its sample, this clone was seen once. The chain employs TRBV20-1 and TRBJ2-7; D perhaps matches TRBD1 (6 bases). The CDR3 is 15 amino acids. CDR1 and CDR2 (germline): DFQATT, SNEGSKA (reference sequence). Trimming pared 3 bases from V and 7 bases from J, leaving 22 bases between. The CDR3 sequence: CSASTGTNNLLEQYF. In DNA, the CDR3 is TGCAGTGCTAGTACCGGGACAAATAATCTTTTGGAGCAGTACTTC.

This chain links TRBV2 with TRBJ2-4, with a possible D match to TRBD1 (5 bases). The CDR3 runs to 15 residues. V lost 1 base and J lost 6, with 13 bases in between. Germline-derived CDR1 and CDR2 are SNHLY and FYNNEI. The CDR3 sequence is CASSEEGRAVNIQYF. In DNA, the CDR3 is TGTGCCAGCAGTGAAGAGGGCAGGGCGGTAAACATTCAGTACTTC.

This sequence joins TRBV6-5 and TRBJ2-3; weak D call: TRBD1 (6 bases). Trimming left V 6 bases short and J 0 bases short, with 7 bases between. In germline, CDR1 is MNHEY, CDR2 SVGAGI. The CDR3 has 13 amino acids. The CDR3 sequence: CASRQGSTDTQYF. The CDR3 nucleotides read TGTGCCAGCAGACAGGGTAGCACAGATACGCAGTATTTT.

The count of this clone is one. The CDR3 spells CASSLQGTVNQPQHF. CDR3 nucleotide sequence: TGTGCCAGCAGTTTACAGGGGACAGTCAATCAGCCCCAGCATTTT. This chain links TRBV7-2 with TRBJ1-5; 7 nucleotides match TRBD1. From germline, CDR1 is SGHTA and CDR2 FQGNSA. This CDR3 has 15 residues. Unmatched junction bases numbered 8, after V lost 6 bases and J lost 3 bases. Looking up the rest from reference TRBV7-2 and TRBJ1-5 gives the full variable domain: GAGVSQSPSNKVTEKGKDVELRCDPISGHTALYWYRQSLGQGLEFLIYFQGNSAPDKSGLPSDRFSAERTGGSVSTLTIQRTQQEDSAVYLCASSLQGTVNQPQHFGDGTRLSIL.

The V and J genes are TRBV15 and TRBJ2-5; D remains ambiguous. The CDR3 is 12 amino acids. From germline, CDR1 is LNHNV and CDR2 YYDKDF (reference sequence). Deletions cut 3 bases from V and 12 bases from J, with 14 bases between. This chain's CDR3 is CATSSPDSREYF. The CDR3, as DNA: TGTGCCACCAGCAGTCCCGACTCTCGGGAGTACTTC.

This rearrangement joins TRBV18 to TRBJ2-1; 12 bases line up with TRBD2. The CDR3 covers 18 residues. Germline V gives CDR1 KGHSH, CDR2 LQKENI. Trimming at V came to 1 base and at J to 3 bases, leaving 7 bases not matched to a gene. CDR3 sequence: CASSPRRLAGENYNEQFF. The CDR3 DNA is TGTGCCAGCTCACCACGGCGACTAGCGGGGGAAAACTACAATGAGCAGTTCTTC.

The rearrangement links TRBV3-1 (or the pseudogene TRBV3-2) to TRBJ1-2, with 7 bases matching TRBD1. Trimming cost V 4 bases and J 6 bases; bases outside gene matches: 5. Germline V gene data show CDR1 as LGHDT and CDR2 as YNNKEL (reference sequence). The CDR3 extends over 13 amino acids. The CDR3 DNA reads TGTGCCAGCAGCCTGCAGACAGGGAATGGCTACACCTTC. It codes for CASSLQTGNGYTF.